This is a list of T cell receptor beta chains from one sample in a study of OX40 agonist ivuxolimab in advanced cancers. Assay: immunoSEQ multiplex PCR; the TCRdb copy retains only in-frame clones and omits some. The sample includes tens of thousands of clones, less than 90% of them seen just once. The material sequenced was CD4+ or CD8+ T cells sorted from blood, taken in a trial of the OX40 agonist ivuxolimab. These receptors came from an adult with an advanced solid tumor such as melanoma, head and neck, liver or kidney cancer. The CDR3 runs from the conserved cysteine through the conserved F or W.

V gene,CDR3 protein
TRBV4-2,CASSLPSGSSAGELFF
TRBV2,CASGRTSEYEQYF
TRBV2,CASSELGAGGDEQFF
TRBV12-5,CASGRDRGNQETQYF
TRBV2,CASSLAVTDTQYF
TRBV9,CASSVEERGLGSGEQFF
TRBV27,CASSLIRGRQPQHF
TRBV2,CASRGQREFNEKLFF
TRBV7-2,CASSLGLWLGYEQYF
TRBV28,CASSLGQPQHF
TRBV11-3,CASSWDRGPLEQYF
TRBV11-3,CASSLGQSGAQETQYF
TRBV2,CASSRGLAGAADTQYF
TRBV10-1,CARPTRRDHASSYEQYF
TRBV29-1,CSALSPMNTEAFF
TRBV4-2,CASSQGPRRYTDTQYF
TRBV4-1,CASSQDPGLSAGELFF
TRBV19,CASSILASTHGYTF
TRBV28,CASSLLGRTHSNQPQHF
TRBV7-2,CASSSSRVSTDTQYF
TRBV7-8,CASSPRDRRNSGANVLTF
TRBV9,CASSTTDRGSEAFF
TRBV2,CASSEDSVTLTQYF
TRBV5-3,CASRWLAATQYF
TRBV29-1,CSVNSGDRGQDTQYF
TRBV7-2,CASSPGGFGEQYF
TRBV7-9,CASSEQGQTNEKLFF
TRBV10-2,CASRRGAGTEAFF
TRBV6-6,CASSYSPASPLHF
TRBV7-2,CASSLNGGTDTQYF
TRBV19,CASSQQDWGNEQYF
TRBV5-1,CASSGGQDGNTIYF
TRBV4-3,CASSQEISGTGYTF
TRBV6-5,CASSPSRGRGGYTF
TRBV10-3,CAISDSGTGYRNTEAFF
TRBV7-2,CASRGVGKNYGYTF